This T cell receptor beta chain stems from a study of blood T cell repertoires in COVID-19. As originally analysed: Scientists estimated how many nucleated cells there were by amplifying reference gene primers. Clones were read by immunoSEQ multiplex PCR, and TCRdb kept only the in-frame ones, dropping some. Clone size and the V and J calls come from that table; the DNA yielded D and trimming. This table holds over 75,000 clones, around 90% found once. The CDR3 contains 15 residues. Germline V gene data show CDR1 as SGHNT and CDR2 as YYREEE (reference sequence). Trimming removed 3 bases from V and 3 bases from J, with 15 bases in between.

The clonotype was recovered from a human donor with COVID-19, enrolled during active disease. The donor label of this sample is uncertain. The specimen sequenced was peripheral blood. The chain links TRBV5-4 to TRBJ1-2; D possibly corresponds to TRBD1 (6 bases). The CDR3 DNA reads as TGTGCCAGCAGCTGGGGGCAGGGGCTGGACTATGGCTACACCTTC. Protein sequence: CASSWGQGLDYGYTF. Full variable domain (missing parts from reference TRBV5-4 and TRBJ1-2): ETGVTQSPTHLIKTRGQQVTLRCSSQSGHNTVSWYQQALGQGPQFIFQYYREEENGRGNFPPRFSGLQFPNYSSELNVNALELDDSALYLCASSWGQGLDYGYTFGSGTRLTVV.